This T cell receptor (beta chain) was captured by sequencing in a study of beta chain features in type 1 diabetes (dated by TCRdb to the late 2010s). Looking at the study overall: Mean age, gender distribution, total cell number and subset yield were not different between patients and healthy donors. A total of roughly 100 million sorted cells were examined across all samples, and the number of cells per subset was strongly correlated with RNA yield. In the study, recently diagnosed type 1 diabetes patients and matched healthy donors were compared on the TCRB repertoires of their sorted circulating CD4+ T cell subsets. Regulatory and stem cell-like memory subsets were obtained from only 8 patients and about eight healthy donors, while naive and central memory subsets were obtained from all 30 or so donors. Results and caveats for the whole study, not just this receptor: At VDJ recombination sites, patients with type 1 diabetes made fewer insertions and deleted more nucleotides, a pattern implying thymic rearrangement abnormalities. Because cDNA rather than genomic DNA was sequenced, highly expressing activated cells could have been over-represented, although no difference in activation and CD3 levels was found between groups. Naive, central memory and regulatory TCRB repertoires appeared to be more alike among patients than among healthy donors. PCR may preferentially amplify shorter templates, but because patient and control samples were amplified and corrected together, any resulting skew would affect both groups equally. HLA sub-analyses involved small numbers of individuals, so any influence of HLA type on TCRB rearrangement remained unresolved. In all four CD4+ subsets, TCRB CDR3 length was moderately but significantly shorter in type 1 diabetes patients.

The entire isolated RNA was reverse transcribed using the High Capacity cDNA Reverse Transcription Kit, and thus expressed TCRB transcripts were sequenced. Deep immunoSEQ sequencing was performed on naive, central memory and regulatory T cell samples, with an average of roughly 3.5 million total reads per sample. Sorted cells were lysed in RLT buffer, and RNA was extracted using DNase-treated RNeasy Micro or Mini kits according to cell number. Each cell subset was processed on its own to prevent cross-contamination, while patient and healthy donor samples were processed together. The immunoSEQ multiplex PCR was used to amplify TCRB sequences from cDNA, generating 87-bp fragments that spanned the CDR3 region. The amplicons were sequenced using the Illumina HiSeq platform. As for the original processing: Synthetic template baselines were used to correct PCR bias computationally, reads within Hamming distance 2 were collapsed together, and singletons that could not be merged were discarded. Reads were aligned against IMGT so that V, D and J genes, CDR3 length and insertions or deletions at six rearrangement sites could be assigned. Within each subset, clonotype counts were normalized to sorted cell number, after which true diversity and Gini coefficients were computed with the tcR R package. The overlap coefficient, calculated on TCRB nucleotide sequences, was used to quantify repertoire sharing. Out-of-frame TCRB sequences from naive cells were analyzed to stand in for the pre-selection repertoire. Here the immuneACCESS table is served through TCRdb, limited to in-frame sequences with V and J called. Missing clones are a known gap in these copies; in checked studies unresolved V genes cover under half, and the rest lacks a known reason. The V and J calls and the clone size are those of that table, but D and trimming were determined from the DNA. The sample includes roughly 340,000 clones, with over 10% observed a single time. The biggest ten clones account for around 0.0099% of the sample.

Each donor gave one peripheral blood draw, about 110 mL on average, collected into heparinised tubes. Naive, central memory, regulatory and stem cell-like memory CD4+ T cells were sorted on a BD FACSAria II using a panel including CD45RO, CCR7, CD25, CD127, CD95 and CD27. Purity was above 95% for every sorted population. Right away, PBMCs were isolated by Lymphoprep density gradient centrifugation and were stained directly, with no culture step. So that batch effects would be minimized, each experiment stained and sorted samples in pairs, pairing one healthy donor with one patient. From V the trimming removes 8 bases and from J it removes 0 bases, while the gene matches leave 6 bases of the junction unaccounted for. The CDR1 and CDR2 encoded by the germline V gene (reference sequence) are MNHNY and SVGAGI. The CDR3 measures 16 amino acids from cysteine to phenylalanine. The only DNA kept is the CDR3, 48 bases in frame from the first base.

The table lists this clone with a few counts. Its antigen remains unidentified. Per-nucleotide qualities are absent, and no much larger clonotype sits a single base away. This TCR was recovered from a woman aged 18-29 years with type 1 diabetes. The rearrangement joined TRBV6-6 to TRBJ2-6, with 8 bases in between that match TRBD1. Sequencing was carried out using naive CD4+ T cells from blood. Taken with the paper, the label for cell subset or site translates to: true naive CD4+ T cells. Read as DNA, the sequence is TGTGCCAGCGGACAGGGACCTCTCTCTGGGGCCAACGTCCTGACTTTC. Its product reads: CASGQGPLSGANVLTF.